The 8 T cell receptor beta chains reported below all come from one sample, sequenced in a study of shared clonotypes between healthy human individuals (dated by TCRdb to the early 2020s). The method behind the library was the immunoSEQ multiplex PCR assay. In its TCRdb copy, this immuneACCESS table keeps in-frame sequences only and misses some clones. Where compared with another copy, unresolved V genes explain less than half of these, and the others have no known cause. The sample yields approximately 2.5 million clones; roughly 93% were counted once. Of the sample, approximately 0.35% is held by the ten largest clones. Sequenced input: naive CD4+ T cells from PBMCs. Per the publication, the cell subset or site label means: CD45RA+ positively selected. Every receptor here comes from a man between 18 and 29 years old in good health. Some clones in this sample may be carry-over from other donors' samples.

The gene calls are TRBV2 and TRBJ2-7, with TRBD1 as a possible D gene (6 bases). This CDR3 comprises 12 residues. The germline V gene encodes CDR1 SNHLY and CDR2 FYNNEI. V was shortened by 5 bases and J by 12 bases, with 17 bases between the two germline ends. CDR3 DNA sequence: TGTGCCAGCAGTTCCGAGGCAGGGGTTAGGTACTTC. As protein: CASSSEAGVRYF. The full variable domain, with the rest looked up from reference TRBV2 and TRBJ2-7, is EPEVTQTPSHQVTQMGQEVILRCVPISNHLYFYWYRQILGQKVEFLVSFYNNEISEKSEIFDDQFSVERPDGSNFTLKIRSTKLEDSAMYFCASSSEAGVRYFGPGTRLTVT.

This clone occurred a few times. CDR3 bases: TGTGCCAGCAGTGAACGCGGTGTAGGAAACACCATATATTTT. Translation gives CASSERGVGNTIYF. The V call is TRBV6-1, the J call TRBJ1-3; the D is unclear. Germline CDR1 is MNHNS and CDR2 is SASEGT. The CDR3 has 14 residues. V lost 2 bases, J lost 4 bases, and 9 bases lay in between.

The genes are TRBV28 and TRBJ1-2; 9 positions agree with TRBD1. CDR3 size: 15 residues. V gave up 6 bases and J gave up 8 bases; unmatched junction bases: 13. From germline, CDR1 is MDHEN and CDR2 SYDVKM. The CDR3 nucleotides read TGTGCCAGCAGCGGCCCACCGGGACAGGGAAACGGCTACACCTTC. It specifies CASSGPPGQGNGYTF.

V usage is TRBV11-2 and J usage is TRBJ1-5; D ambiguous. This CDR3 is 12 amino acids long. Per the germline V gene, CDR1 is SGHAT and CDR2 is FQNNGV. V lost 5 bases and J 6 bases, leaving 8 bases between the germline ends. The CDR3: CASSTWGQPQHF. Here the CDR3 DNA reads TGTGCCAGCAGCACATGGGGTCAGCCCCAGCATTTT.

The V gene is TRBV27, the J gene TRBJ1-1; 7 bases align to TRBD1. This CDR3 comprises 15 residues. CDR1 and CDR2 from the germline V gene are MNHEY and SMNVEV (reference sequence). V lost 0 bases and J lost 6; bases outside the gene matches: 7. CDR3 region: CASSLSPTGVAEAFF. As DNA, the CDR3 is TGTGCCAGCAGTTTATCCCCTACAGGGGTTGCTGAAGCTTTCTTT.

As regards this clone: The same CDR3 can be traced to other DNA sequences in this sample. This rearrangement joins TRBV18 to TRBJ2-3; D is possibly TRBD1 (6 bases). CDR1 and CDR2 (germline): KGHSH, LQKENI. V gave up 3 bases and J gave up 5 bases, with 9 bases separating them. The CDR3 contains 13 residues. In DNA form, the CDR3 reads TGTGCCAGCTCACCGGGGGCGGTAGATACGCAGTATTTT. This codes for CASSPGAVDTQYF.

The CDR3 loop reads CASSSWTSGGLGEQFF. In DNA, the CDR3 is TGCGCCAGCAGCTCGTGGACTAGCGGGGGCCTTGGGGAGCAGTTCTTC. The chain has TRBV5-1 and TRBJ2-1; 13 positions agree with TRBD2. The germline gives CDR1 SGHRS, CDR2 YFSETQ. The trim removed 3 bases at V and 10 bases at J, leaving 10 bases unmatched. There are 16 residues in the CDR3. The full variable domain, its missing parts supplied by reference TRBV5-1 and TRBJ2-1, is KAGVTQTPRYLIKTRGQQVTLSCSPISGHRSVSWYQQTPGQGLQFLFEYFSETQRNKGNFPGRFSGRQFSNSRSEMNVSTLELGDSALYLCASSSWTSGGLGEQFFGPGTRLTVL.

This clone has a handful of counts. The rearrangement joins TRBV6-5 to TRBJ1-5; D unclear. Deletions cut 0 bases from V and 4 bases from J, with 10 bases between. Germline CDR1 MNHEY, CDR2 SVGAGI. This CDR3 comprises 15 residues. CDR3 in amino acids: CASSYSMQKNQPQHF. The CDR3 DNA follows: TGTGCCAGCAGTTACTCGATGCAGAAGAATCAGCCCCAGCATTTT.